The next 12 T cell receptor beta chains were all read from a single sample in a study of shared clonotypes between healthy human individuals. TCRdb keeps only in-frame clones here, not all; method: immunoSEQ multiplex PCR. The sample yields 2,500,000 or so clones, approximately 92% seen once. Sequenced material: naive CD4+ T cells sorted from blood. Subset specified: CD45RA+ positively selected. The receptors derive from a man younger than 30 in good health.

This clone showed up just once. V usage is TRBV15 and J usage is TRBJ1-4; the match to TRBD1 covers 9 bases. The CDR3 spans 15 residues. The J segment lost 4 bases and the V segment lost 3 bases, leaving 3 bases of the junction unmatched. Germline CDR1 reads LNHNV; CDR2 reads YYDKDF (reference sequence). Written as DNA, the CDR3 is TGTGCCACCAGCAGGTACAGGGGGCTTAATGAAAAACTGTTTTTT. As protein: CATSRYRGLNEKLFF.

The V gene is TRBV6-5, the J gene TRBJ2-3; D gene unclear. Germline loops: CDR1 MNHEY, CDR2 SVGAGI. CDR3 length: 15 residues. V gave up 3 bases and J gave up 0 bases, with 10 bases separating them. As DNA, the CDR3 is TGTGCCAGCAGTTATGCAACTACCAGCACAGATACGCAGTATTTT. Translation: CASSYATTSTDTQYF.

V gene TRBV10-1 combines with J gene TRBJ1-2; TRBD1 matches at 10 bases. The V gene's germline CDR1 is WNHNN and CDR2 SYGVQD (reference sequence). Trimming removed 5 bases from V and 7 bases from J; junction bases left unmatched: 4. CDR3 length: 13 amino acids. The CDR3 DNA reads TGCGCCAGCAGTCCGGACAGGGGGGTTGGCTACACCTTC. Its protein is CASSPDRGVGYTF.

This chain uses TRBV9 with TRBJ1-1; a weak D match, TRBD1 (5 bases). Per germline, CDR1 SGDLS and CDR2 YYNGEE. The CDR3 is 14 residues long. The germline V and J ends were trimmed by 1 base and 3 bases, with 10 bases remaining between them. CDR3 in amino acids: CASSVSGHHTEAFF. For the CDR3, the DNA is TGTGCCAGCAGCGTATCAGGGCATCACACTGAAGCTTTCTTT.

The CDR3, as DNA: TGTGCCAGCAGCCCAGCGCAGGTACTCTCCTACGAGCAGTACTTC. Translated, it gives CASSPAQVLSYEQYF. The genes are TRBV11-2 and TRBJ2-7, with D hard to call. Germline lookup yields CDR1 SGHAT and CDR2 FQNNGV. CDR3 length equals 15 residues. V shed 5 bases and J shed 0 bases, with 14 bases lying between them.

This clone is a singleton in its sample. The CDR3 loop reads CASSWEWDTGELFF. In nucleotides, the CDR3 is TGTGCCAGCAGTTGGGAATGGGACACCGGGGAGCTGTTTTTT. V usage is TRBV6-1 and J usage is TRBJ2-2; D remains ambiguous. CDR3 length: 14 amino acids. CDR1 and CDR2 (germline): MNHNS, SASEGT. V was cut by 5 bases and J by 3 bases, with 10 bases left in between.

A single count supports this clone. The chain links TRBV7-2 to TRBJ2-2, with D possibly matching TRBD1 (5 bases). Trimming took 5 bases from V and 1 from J, leaving 14 bases between them. The CDR3 totals 16 residues. Looked up from germline, CDR1 is SGHTA and CDR2 is FQGNSA. In DNA form, the CDR3 reads TGTGCCAGCAGCCCAGGGCAGGCCTTGAACACCGGGGAGCTGTTTTTT. Residues: CASSPGQALNTGELFF.

V usage is TRBV11-2 and J usage is TRBJ2-7; D remains unclear. V was trimmed by 0 bases and J by 7 bases, leaving 10 bases between them. CDR3 length equals 13 residues. In germline, CDR1 is SGHAT, CDR2 FQNNGV. CDR3 nucleotide sequence: TGTGCCAGCAGCTTAGATCACTCTTCAGAGCAGTACTTC. This sequence encodes CASSLDHSSEQYF. Full variable domain (outside the CDR3, taken from reference TRBV11-2 and TRBJ2-7): EAGVAQSPRYKIIEKRQSVAFWCNPISGHATLYWYQQILGQGPKLLIQFQNNGVVDDSQLPKDRFSAERLKGVDSTLKIQPAKLEDSAVYLCASSLDHSSEQYFGPGTRLTVT.

The chain combines TRBV18 with TRBJ2-3; 7 bases match TRBD2. The length of the CDR3 is 16 residues. V was pared by 0 bases and J by 0 bases, with 3 bases of the junction left unmatched. Per germline, CDR1 KGHSH and CDR2 LQKENI. CDR3 DNA sequence: TGTGCCAGCTCACCACCGGCGGGGGTTAGCACAGATACGCAGTATTTT. Its protein is CASSPPAGVSTDTQYF.

This chain connects TRBV7-2 to TRBJ1-1; tentatively, D is TRBD1 (6 bases). The CDR3 is 14 residues long. V was cut by 3 bases and J by 11 bases, with 19 bases left in between. CDR1 and CDR2 from the germline V gene are SGHTA and FQGNSA. The CDR3 DNA reads TGTGCCAGCAGCTTTTACCGGGACATTGGAATGGCTTTCTTT. It is translated as CASSFYRDIGMAFF. Looking up the rest from reference TRBV7-2 and TRBJ1-1 gives the full variable domain: GAGVSQSPSNKVTEKGKDVELRCDPISGHTALYWYRQSLGQGLEFLIYFQGNSAPDKSGLPSDRFSAERTGGSVSTLTIQRTQQEDSAVYLCASSFYRDIGMAFFGQGTRLTVV.

This clone has a handful of counts. The rearrangement links TRBV19 to TRBJ1-2; 10 bases are a match to TRBD1. Germline CDR1 LNHDA, CDR2 SQIVND (reference sequence). This CDR3 contains 13 residues. Trimming took 10 bases from V and 10 from J; bases not matched to a gene: 12. CDR3 region: CATTLTGTGVYTF. The CDR3 DNA is TGTGCCACCACCTTGACCGGGACAGGGGTCTACACCTTC.

The chain's CDR3 is CASSIDGSYSNQPQHF. Written as DNA, the CDR3 is TGTGCCAGTAGTATAGACGGGAGTTATAGCAATCAGCCCCAGCATTTT. This rearrangement joins TRBV19 to TRBJ1-5; D unresolved. This CDR3 comprises 16 residues. Germline V CDR1 and CDR2: LNHDA, SQIVND (reference sequence). The V gene lost 0 bases and the J gene lost 0 bases, with 9 bases spanning the gap. Combining the CDR3 with reference TRBV19 and TRBJ1-5 gives the whole variable domain DGGITQSPKYLFRKEGQNVTLSCEQNLNHDAMYWYRQDPGQGLRLIYYSQIVNDFQKGDIAEGYSVSREKKESFPLTVTSAQKNPTAFYLCASSIDGSYSNQPQHFGDGTRLSIL.